These 19 T cell receptor beta chains came from one sample sequenced in a study of beta chain features in type 1 diabetes. Study-level findings and limits: Significant though moderate, a shortening of TCRB CDR3s appeared in all four CD4+ subsets of Type 1 diabetes patients.

Their cognate antigens are unknown. Since all of the isolated RNA was reverse transcribed, expressed TCRB transcripts were what got sequenced. Assay: immunoSEQ multiplex PCR; the TCRdb copy retains only in-frame clones and omits some. The sample includes about 190,000 clones, 6.5% to 8.5% seen only once; the top ten take 0.5% to 0.55%. The specimen sequenced was central memory CD4+ T cells from blood. The receptor source for this set is a man between 18 and 29 years old with type 1 diabetes.

The rearrangement joins TRBV28 to TRBJ2-2; D is undetermined. Germline V CDR1 and CDR2: MDHEN, SYDVKM. The CDR3 runs to 11 residues. Trimming cost V 9 bases and J 5 bases, with 7 bases left between them. CDR3 in amino acids: CASRVTGELFF. Here the CDR3 DNA reads TGTGCCAGTCGTGTTACCGGGGAGCTGTTTTTT.

The chain recombines TRBV13 with TRBJ2-1; 8 nucleotides agree with TRBD2. V lost 5 bases and J lost 7; bases outside the gene matches: 7. The CDR3 is 14 amino acids. From germline, CDR1 is PRHDT and CDR2 FYEKMQ (reference sequence). The CDR3 DNA reads as TGTGCCAGCAGCGGGGCGGGACTAGTGAATGAGCAGTTCTTC. It codes for CASSGAGLVNEQFF.

This clone was seen more than once but under ten times. The gene calls are TRBV18 and TRBJ2-5, with 7 bases aligning to TRBD2. The junction had 2 bases not matched to a gene; V was cut back by 1 base and J by 0 bases. The CDR3 has 15 amino acids. Germline V lookup: CDR1 KGHSH, CDR2 LQKENI. The CDR3 nucleotides are TGTGCCAGCTCACCACAGGGAGGGTACCAAGAGACCCAGTACTTC. Protein product: CASSPQGGYQETQYF.

This clone was seen at least ten times. The rearrangement uses TRBV19 and TRBJ1-1, with TRBD1 as a possible D gene (6 bases). Germline V gene lookup returns CDR1 LNHDA and CDR2 SQIVND (reference sequence). This CDR3 region has 13 residues. V shed 9 bases and J shed 0 bases, with 11 bases lying between them. This chain's CDR3 is CASRQALNTEAFF. DNA of the CDR3: TGTGCCAGCCGACAGGCTTTGAACACTGAAGCTTTCTTT.

J is TRBJ1-1 and V is TRBV5-1, with D perhaps matching TRBD1 (6 bases). Germline CDR1 reads SGHRS; CDR2 reads YFSETQ. CDR3 length: 13 amino acids. V lost 1 base, J lost 6 bases, and 10 bases lay in between. CDR3 residues: CASSLQGMAEAFF. The CDR3 DNA sequence: TGCGCCAGCAGCTTGCAGGGGATGGCTGAAGCTTTCTTT.

This clone was observed a few times. V is TRBV4-3 and J is TRBJ2-7, with 11 bases lining up with TRBD1. The V gene end was trimmed by 0 bases and the J gene end by 3 bases; junction bases not matched to a gene: 4. Germline CDR1 is LGHNA and CDR2 is YSLEER. This CDR3 has 16 amino acids. CDR3 in amino acids: CASSQDVGQGDYEQYF. CDR3 nucleotide sequence: TGCGCCAGCAGCCAAGATGTGGGACAGGGGGACTACGAGCAGTACTTC.

V and J are TRBV28 and TRBJ1-5, with 9 bases matching TRBD1. Looked up from germline, CDR1 is MDHEN and CDR2 is SYDVKM. The CDR3 length is 22 residues. The V segment lost 4 bases and the J segment 0 bases; nucleotides outside the gene matches: 22. As DNA, the CDR3 is TGTGCCAGCAGTTCCCTCCGGGACAGGGCTAGACGAGGGTTTTATAGCAATCAGCCCCAGCATTTT. Translation: CASSSLRDRARRGFYSNQPQHF.

In this sample, this clone turned up a few times. This sequence joins TRBV15 and TRBJ1-2; TRBD1 matches 10 bases. The CDR3 covers 15 residues. Germline trimming cut 4 bases from V and 8 bases from J; bases unmatched to any gene: 10. The germline gives CDR1 LNHNV, CDR2 YYDKDF (reference sequence). CDR3 sequence reads: CATSKAGTGDGGYTF. The CDR3, as DNA: TGTGCCACCAGCAAAGCCGGGACAGGGGACGGCGGCTACACCTTC. Full variable domain (outside the CDR3, taken from reference TRBV15 and TRBJ1-2): DAMVIQNPRYQVTQFGKPVTLSCSQTLNHNVMYWYQQKSSQAPKLLFHYYDKDFNNEADTPDNFQSRRPNTSFCFLDIRSPGLGDTAMYLCATSKAGTGDGGYTFGSGTRLTVV.

In its sample, this clone was seen a few times. This chain joins TRBV5-1 and TRBJ2-1; D is possibly TRBD1 (5 bases). The germline V gene encodes CDR1 SGHRS and CDR2 YFSETQ. V lost 1 base and J 8 bases, leaving 16 bases between the germline ends. CDR3 length: 15 amino acids. CDR3 in DNA: TGCGCCAGCAGCTTGAGCTTCAGGGTTGGCGATGAGCAGTTCTTC. Translated: CASSLSFRVGDEQFF.

The gene calls are TRBV11-3 and TRBJ2-3; TRBD2 aligns across 13 bases. CDR3 size: 17 residues. Trimming at V came to 9 bases and at J to 0 bases, leaving 9 bases not matched to a gene. Germline CDR1 and CDR2: SGHNT and YENEEA. Here the CDR3 reads CASPHGTSGESTDTQYF. Here the CDR3 DNA reads TGTGCCAGTCCACACGGGACTAGCGGGGAAAGCACAGATACGCAGTATTTT.

Only a few counts were recorded for this clone. CDR3 sequence (DNA): TGTGCCAGCAGCTTGGTACAGCACACTGAAGCTTTCTTT. Residues: CASSLVQHTEAFF. This rearrangement joins TRBV5-4 to TRBJ1-1; D gene unclear. With 0 bases removed from V and 3 bases from J, the gap between germline ends came to 6 bases. This CDR3 contains 13 residues. In germline, CDR1 is SGHNT, CDR2 YYREEE (reference sequence).

This chain links TRBV11-1 with TRBJ1-1; 8 positions agree with TRBD1. V was pared by 5 bases and J by 10 bases, with 9 bases of the junction left unmatched. The germline gives CDR1 SGHAT, CDR2 FQDESV (reference sequence). The CDR3 has 13 residues. Here the CDR3 DNA reads TGTGCCAGCAGCCTAAGGACAGGGTGGCGAGCTTTCTTT. This codes for CASSLRTGWRAFF.

The chain employs TRBV7-2 and TRBJ1-1; 8 bases align to TRBD1. CDR3 length: 13 amino acids. The junction had 0 bases not matched to a gene; V was cut back by 3 bases and J by 3 bases. Germline values: CDR1 SGHTA, CDR2 FQGNSA. The CDR3 DNA is TGTGCCAGCAGCTTGGACAGGGACACTGAAGCTTTCTTT. It translates to CASSLDRDTEAFF.

This clone has only a few counts. With a much larger clone just one base away, this may be a read error. The chain links TRBV2 to TRBJ2-3; D not resolved. This CDR3 has 12 amino acids. Germline V CDR1 and CDR2: SNHLY, FYNNEI. V was clipped by 6 bases and J by 0 bases, with 4 bases between them. For the CDR3, the DNA is TGTGCCAGCAGCCAAAGCACAGATACGCAGTATTTT. This translates into CASSQSTDTQYF.

This clone turned up a few times. This chain links TRBV6-1 with TRBJ2-6; 9 positions match TRBD1. V trimming: 5 bases; J trimming: 2 bases; junction bases outside the gene matches: 1. CDR1 and CDR2 from the germline V gene are MNHNS and SASEGT. The CDR3 runs 15 residues. The CDR3, as DNA: TGTGCCAGCAGTACAGGGGGCGCTGGGGCCAACGTCCTGACTTTC. Translated: CASSTGGAGANVLTF.

This clone has only a few counts. This chain connects TRBV7-8 to TRBJ1-2, with 8 bases identical to TRBD1. After removal of 5 bases from V and 2 bases from J, the junction contained 10 bases not matched to a gene. Germline assignment: CDR1 SGHVS and CDR2 FQNEAQ. This CDR3 has 16 residues. The CDR3 DNA sequence: TGTGCCAGCAGCACCGGGACAGGCTTTGAAAACTATGGCTACACCTTC. This sequence encodes CASSTGTGFENYGYTF.

The rearrangement uses TRBV4-3 and TRBJ1-3, with unresolved D. This CDR3 spans 15 amino acids. Per germline, CDR1 LGHNA and CDR2 YSLEER. V lost 0 bases and J 0 bases, leaving 6 bases between the germline ends. CDR3 sequence: CASSQDFLSGNTIYF. Here the CDR3 DNA reads TGCGCCAGCAGCCAAGATTTTCTCTCTGGAAACACCATATATTTT.

This clone was counted a few times. This chain uses TRBV9 with TRBJ2-5; 9 bases align to TRBD2. The ends lost 3 bases at V and 2 bases at J; junction bases unmatched: 8. The CDR3 is 16 amino acids. Germline CDR1 reads SGDLS; CDR2 reads YYNGEE. The chain's CDR3 is CASSGWSGGTQETQYF. The CDR3 region has the DNA TGTGCCAGCAGCGGATGGAGCGGGGGGACACAAGAGACCCAGTACTTC.

This clone was observed a few times. V and J are TRBV9 and TRBJ2-7; D possibly corresponds to TRBD2 (6 bases). The CDR3 extends over 17 amino acids. The germline gives CDR1 SGDLS, CDR2 YYNGEE. V lost 4 bases, J lost 0 bases, and 20 bases lay in between. The CDR3 DNA follows: TGTGCCAGCAGCCCCAATTTCGCGGGAATGAGCTCCTACGAGCAGTACTTC. This encodes CASSPNFAGMSSYEQYF. Filled out from reference TRBV9 and TRBJ2-7, the complete variable domain reads DSGVTQTPKHLITATGQRVTLRCSPRSGDLSVYWYQQSLDQGLQFLIQYYNGEERAKGNILERFSAQQFPDLHSELNLSSLELGDSALYFCASSPNFAGMSSYEQYFGPGTRLTVT.